The clone carrying this TCR beta chain was counted a few times. Its antigen is unknown. This entry is derived from a study of identical twins. This CDR3 region has 14 residues. Broader study findings: Conclusions relied on cross-sectional statistical analysis, not following the same donors. Modelling underestimated the level of out-of-frame TCR alpha sharing observed in monozygotic twins.

Via MiXCR, TCRdb re-called the 5' RACE reads, giving one row per CDR3 protein. The sample lists just under 550,000 distinct CDR3 sequences, approximately 14% occurring once. A further study also used this sample, focusing on yellow fever vaccine responses in identical twins.

The rearrangement links TRBV21-1 to TRBJ2-3. TRBV21-1 is marked as a pseudogene. This receptor was obtained from a woman aged 18-29 years in good health. Sequences were obtained from CD4+ T cells sorted from blood. The CDR3 DNA is TGTGCCAGCCCATCGGGTGTAGGTACAGATACGCAGTATTTT. Translation: CASPSGVGTDTQYF.